This TCR beta chain was sequenced in a study of beta chain features in type 1 diabetes. The study, taken as a whole, reports: All four CD4+ subsets from Type 1 diabetes patients carried moderately but significantly shorter TCRB CDR3s.

Notes on this clone: No antigen is known for it.

Reverse transcription of all isolated RNA meant that expressed TCRB transcripts were sequenced. This table comes from immunoSEQ multiplex PCR, and its TCRdb copy is limited to in-frame clones, with some not included. The sample shows about 470,000 clones, about 32% of them seen only once. V gave up 1 base and J gave up 3 bases, with 14 bases separating them. Per germline, CDR1 MGHDK and CDR2 SYGVNS. The CDR3 covers 16 residues. Sequenced sample: naive CD4+ T cells from blood. The receptor was derived from a man younger than 30 in good health. This sequence joins TRBV25-1 and TRBJ2-3, with TRBD1 as a possible D gene (5 bases). CDR3 sequence (DNA): TGTGCCAGCAGTGAATCTAAGGGGTTTGGGACAGATACGCAGTATTTT. Its protein product is CASSESKGFGTDTQYF.